Following are 18 T cell receptor beta chains from one sample sequenced in a study of blood T cell repertoires in COVID-19. Using immunoSEQ multiplex PCR, the repertoire was profiled, and TCRdb retains in-frame clones only, with some absent. The table records about 89,000 clones, approximately 75% of them present only once. Input material: peripheral blood. All receptors come from a woman aged 80 or over with acute or convalescent COVID-19.

CDR3 amino acids: CASSLARGVGNTIYF. The CDR3 DNA is TGTGCCAGCAGCTTAGCCAGGGGGGTTGGAAACACCATATATTTT. J is TRBJ1-3 and V is TRBV7-2, with 7 nucleotides matching TRBD1. Trimming at V came to 0 bases and at J to 3 bases, leaving 2 bases not matched to a gene. This CDR3 has 15 residues. CDR1 and CDR2 from the germline V gene are SGHTA and FQGNSA.

The rearrangement links TRBV4-1 to TRBJ1-1, with TRBD1 matching 9 bases. The CDR3 contains 15 residues. Germline loops: CDR1 MGHRA, CDR2 YSYEKL. Unmatched junction bases numbered 3, after V lost 1 base and J lost 3 bases. CDR3 nucleotide sequence: TGCGCCAGCAGCCAAGTGGGGACAGGGTACACTGAAGCTTTCTTT. It is translated as CASSQVGTGYTEAFF.

This clone was picked up a small number of times. The rearrangement links TRBV6-2 or TRBV6-3 to TRBJ1-1, with D possibly being TRBD1 (6 bases). The CDR3 length is 14 residues. Germline assignment: CDR1 MNHEY and CDR2 SVGEGT. V was shortened by 5 bases and J by 4 bases, with 14 bases between the two germline ends. The CDR3 reads CASSTPRGFTEAFF. CDR3 in DNA: TGTGCCAGCAGTACCCCCAGGGGTTTCACTGAAGCTTTCTTT.

V and J are TRBV13 and TRBJ2-1; 9 nucleotides align to TRBD2. CDR3 length: 16 residues. Germline V gene data show CDR1 as PRHDT and CDR2 as FYEKMQ (reference sequence). The junction had 6 bases not matched to a gene; V was cut back by 4 bases and J by 2 bases. As DNA, the CDR3 is TGTGCCAGCAGCTCCCGTAAGCGGGGGGCCTACAATGAGCAGTTCTTC. It is translated as CASSSRKRGAYNEQFF. Complete variable domain (other parts from reference TRBV13 and TRBJ2-1): AAGVIQSPRHLIKEKRETATLKCYPIPRHDTVYWYQQGPGQDPQFLISFYEKMQSDKGSIPDRFSAQQFSDYHSELNMSSLELGDSALYFCASSSRKRGAYNEQFFGPGTRLTVL.

The gene calls are TRBV19 and TRBJ1-1, with no clear D. This CDR3 contains 16 residues. Trimming cost V 4 bases and J 0 bases, with 15 bases left between them. Germline CDR1 LNHDA, CDR2 SQIVND (reference sequence). CDR3 coding DNA: TGTGCCAGTAGTAAAATGGGGTCCGGGGTGAACACTGAAGCTTTCTTT. Protein sequence: CASSKMGSGVNTEAFF.

This sequence joins TRBV12-1 and TRBJ1-4; the listed D gene, TRBD1, was not tested against the DNA. TRBV12-1 is an annotated pseudogene. This CDR3 comprises 14 residues. CDR3 protein: CASSFVQGPEKLFF. CDR3 DNA sequence: TGTGCCAGCAGCTTTGTACAGGGGCCAGAAAAACTGTTTTTT.

The chain employs TRBV19 and TRBJ1-3; 9 nucleotides align to TRBD1. The CDR3 runs to 13 residues. CDR1 and CDR2 (germline): LNHDA, SQIVND (reference sequence). V was clipped by 5 bases and J by 4 bases; unmatched bases: 0. CDR3 region: CASSGTGGNTIYF. The DNA for the CDR3 is TGTGCCAGTAGTGGGACAGGGGGAAACACCATATATTTT.

This chain links TRBV5-1 with TRBJ2-3, with a weak D call TRBD2 (6 bases). This CDR3 has 13 amino acids. The V end was cut by 6 bases, the J end by 1 base, with 9 bases between. Looked up from germline, CDR1 is SGHRS and CDR2 is YFSETQ. Here the CDR3 reads CASTGLGTDTQYF. The CDR3 DNA reads as TGCGCCAGCACGGGACTGGGCACAGATACGCAGTATTTT.

In this sample, this clone turned up a few times. The V call is TRBV21-1, the J call TRBJ1-2. TRBV21-1 is given as a pseudogene. CDR3 length: 13 residues. The CDR3 reads CASRGAHYYGYTF. Here the CDR3 DNA reads TGTGCCAGCAGGGGAGCACATTACTATGGCTACACCTTC.

The chain is built from TRBV6-5 and TRBJ2-2, with TRBD2 matching 8 bases. The CDR3 totals 15 residues. Trimming at V came to 8 bases and at J to 3 bases, leaving 8 bases not matched to a gene. The germline CDR1 and CDR2 sequences are MNHEY and SVGAGI. The CDR3 loop is CASQTGGGYTGELFF. CDR3 DNA sequence: TGTGCCAGCCAAACGGGCGGGGGGTACACCGGGGAGCTGTTTTTT.

The rearrangement links TRBV11-2 to TRBJ2-2, with 8 bases matching TRBD1. Per germline, CDR1 SGHAT and CDR2 FQNNGV. V was pared by 4 bases and J by 3 bases, with 10 bases of the junction left unmatched. CDR3 size: 17 residues. The CDR3 coding sequence is TGTGCCAGCAGCTATGGGGTGACAGGGGTTTACACCGGGGAGCTGTTTTTT. Protein sequence: CASSYGVTGVYTGELFF.

The genes are TRBV4-1 and TRBJ1-6, with D unresolved. Germline values: CDR1 MGHRA, CDR2 YSYEKL. There are 17 residues in the CDR3. The V and J ends lost 1 base and 0 bases respectively, with 10 bases between them. CDR3 nucleotide sequence: TGCGCCAGCAGCCAAGGTAGCAGTTACTCCTATAATTCACCCCTCCACTTT. Its translation: CASSQGSSYSYNSPLHF.

J is TRBJ1-1 and V is TRBV6-2 or TRBV6-3, with no clear D. The germline gives CDR1 MNHEY, CDR2 SVGEGT. This CDR3 region has 14 residues. V was trimmed by 4 bases and J by 3 bases, leaving 12 bases between them. CDR3 amino acids: CASSSLGADTEAFF. The CDR3 DNA reads as TGTGCCAGCAGTTCCCTGGGAGCGGACACTGAAGCTTTCTTT.

The table lists this clone with a count of one. This sequence joins TRBV5-1 and TRBJ1-1; 9 nucleotides agree with TRBD1. Germline values: CDR1 SGHRS, CDR2 YFSETQ. The CDR3 runs 12 residues. J lost 8 bases, V lost 3 bases, and 2 bases had no gene match. The CDR3 sequence: CASSSGTGEAFF. DNA of the CDR3: TGCGCCAGCAGCTCCGGGACAGGGGAAGCTTTCTTT.

The chain combines TRBV7-2 with TRBJ1-2; the match to TRBD1 covers 8 bases. Germline trimming cut 1 base from V and 2 bases from J; bases unmatched to any gene: 3. Germline V gene data show CDR1 as SGHTA and CDR2 as FQGNSA. This CDR3 spans 15 amino acids. CDR3 residues: CASSLGTGMNYGYTF. For the CDR3, the DNA is TGTGCCAGCAGCTTAGGGACAGGGATGAACTATGGCTACACCTTC.

This sequence joins TRBV6-6 and TRBJ2-3; 7 bases match TRBD1. With V trimmed by 6 bases and J by 0 bases, 6 bases remained unmatched. This CDR3 spans 15 amino acids. The germline V gene encodes CDR1 MNHNY and CDR2 SVGAGI (reference sequence). The CDR3 coding sequence is TGTGCCAGCAGGGGGACAGCTATTAGCACAGATACGCAGTATTTT. Its protein is CASRGTAISTDTQYF.

This clone turned up a few times. The V call is TRBV5-1, the J call TRBJ1-5, with 12 nucleotides matching TRBD1. Germline V CDR1 and CDR2: SGHRS, YFSETQ. This CDR3 has 16 residues. The junction had 8 bases not matched to a gene; V was cut back by 4 bases and J by 6 bases. The CDR3 region has the DNA TGCGCCAGCAGCCGAGCGGGACAGGGGGCTTTTCAGCCCCAGCATTTT. As protein: CASSRAGQGAFQPQHF. The full variable domain, with the rest looked up from reference TRBV5-1 and TRBJ1-5, is KAGVTQTPRYLIKTRGQQVTLSCSPISGHRSVSWYQQTPGQGLQFLFEYFSETQRNKGNFPGRFSGRQFSNSRSEMNVSTLELGDSALYLCASSRAGQGAFQPQHFGDGTRLSIL.

Here the CDR3 reads CASSAGTSGGYQETQYF. As DNA, the CDR3 is TGTGCCAGCAGCGCCGGGACTAGCGGGGGATACCAAGAGACCCAGTACTTC. The chain has TRBV9 and TRBJ2-5; 14 bases agree with TRBD2. Germline CDR1 reads SGDLS; CDR2 reads YYNGEE. There are 17 residues in the CDR3. V trimming: 3 bases; J trimming: 0 bases; junction bases outside the gene matches: 4.